The following is a TCR beta chain sequence with its context. The entry originates in a study of blood T cell repertoires in COVID-19. The V end lost 4 bases, the J end lost 11 bases, and 17 bases lay between the germline ends. Germline CDR1 LGHDT, CDR2 YNNKEL (reference sequence). This CDR3 has 13 amino acids. TCRdb keeps only in-frame clones here, not all; method: immunoSEQ multiplex PCR. The sample has some 490,000 clones, 80% to 90% seen once; the top ten hold about 3%. Sequenced input: peripheral blood. This TCR derives from a human donor in a cohort sampled during active COVID-19. The rearrangement joins TRBV3-1 (or the pseudogene TRBV3-2) to TRBJ1-1; D remains unclear. The CDR3 DNA sequence: TGTGCCAGCAGCCCCGCCGCAGGACGGAGGGCTTTCTTT. It translates to CASSPAAGRRAFF.